This TCR beta chain came from a study of blood T cell repertoires in COVID-19. Overall study: From the United States, Italy and Spain came samples of acute and convalescent COVID-19.

This table comes from immunoSEQ multiplex PCR, and its TCRdb copy is limited to in-frame clones, with some not included. Of some 110,000 clones in the sample, 90% were seen once. Losses at the gene ends were 7 bases for V and 1 base for J; bases not matched to a gene: 6. The germline V gene encodes CDR1 LNHDA and CDR2 SQIVND (reference sequence). The CDR3 has 15 amino acids. The V call is TRBV19, the J call TRBJ2-3; 9 bases map to TRBD2. What was sequenced was peripheral blood. The TCR originated in a human donor with active COVID-19. The donor label of this sample is uncertain. The CDR3 DNA is TGTGCCAGTAAAACCGGGACTAGCCGCACAGATACGCAGTATTTT. Translated: CASKTGTSRTDTQYF.